This T cell receptor (beta chain) was identified in a study of T cells in tuberculosis. Study details: This South African cohort compared adolescents with or without latent tuberculosis against adults with active tuberculosis. Broader study findings: Active tuberculosis cases were adults; controls were adolescents.

About this clone: Its antigen is unknown.

CDR1 is MDHEN and CDR2 is SYDVKM in the germline V gene. The CDR3 covers 17 residues. J lost 4 bases, V lost 0 bases, and 4 bases had no gene match. Libraries were prepared by immunoSEQ multiplex PCR; TCRdb keeps only in-frame clonotypes and omits some of them. The sample lists about 35,000 clones; about 90% were seen once. The time point is: new active TB diagnosis, blood taken before or within 7 days of starting treatment. Active tuberculosis patients were new diagnoses, HIV-seronegative, South African, and aged 18 years or older. This chain joins TRBV28 and TRBJ1-5; TRBD1 matches 12 bases. This receptor was obtained from an adult with tuberculosis. Source: PBMCs, taken at tuberculosis diagnosis. This chain's CDR3 is CASSLWRGQGANQPQHF. In DNA form, the CDR3 reads TGTGCCAGCAGTTTATGGAGGGGACAGGGGGCGAATCAGCCCCAGCATTTT.